A single sample gave rise to the 29 T cell receptor beta chains below, sequenced in a study of neoadjuvant anti-PD-1 for oral cavity cancer. The table came from immunoSEQ multiplex PCR; TCRdb's copy has only in-frame clones and leaves some out. The data contain 80,000 to 95,000 clones, about four fifths of them singletons. This sample comprised PBMCs, obtained before nivolumab (anti-PD-1) treatment. Every receptor here comes from a person between 40 and 79 years old with oral cavity squamous cell carcinoma.

The rearrangement uses TRBV5-1 and TRBJ2-2; 8 bases are a match to TRBD2. The germline V gene encodes CDR1 SGHRS and CDR2 YFSETQ. The CDR3 loop spans 16 amino acids. After removal of 1 base from V and 6 bases from J, the junction contained 8 bases not matched to a gene. The CDR3 reads CASSLSLLAGSGELFF. Written as DNA, the CDR3 is TGCGCCAGCAGCTTGTCACTCCTAGCGGGTTCCGGGGAGCTGTTTTTT.

The chain carries TRBV19 and TRBJ2-2, with 8 bases lining up with TRBD1. The germline CDR1 and CDR2 sequences are LNHDA and SQIVND (reference sequence). V gave up 11 bases and J gave up 5 bases; unmatched junction bases: 10. The CDR3 is 14 residues long. The CDR3 bases are TGTGCCTCCGGGCAGGGGGCTCAAACCGGGGAGCTGTTTTTT. Translating gives CASGQGAQTGELFF.

The chain combines TRBV4-1 with TRBJ1-2; the match to TRBD1 covers 9 bases. This CDR3 has 16 amino acids. Germline V lookup: CDR1 MGHRA, CDR2 YSYEKL. V gave up 2 bases and J gave up 8 bases; unmatched junction bases: 12. The CDR3 is CASSQSLPTGGSGYTF. The CDR3 DNA is TGCGCCAGCAGCCAATCCTTACCAACAGGGGGCAGCGGCTACACCTTC.

The chain is built from TRBV2 and TRBJ1-1, with D tentatively TRBD1 (5 bases). V was shortened by 7 bases and J by 0 bases, with 12 bases between the two germline ends. The CDR3 runs to 14 residues. The germline V gene has CDR1 SNHLY and CDR2 FYNNEI. CDR3 DNA sequence: TGTGCCAGCATCACGGACAACATGAACACTGAAGCTTTCTTT. It specifies CASITDNMNTEAFF.

V usage is TRBV10-1 and J usage is TRBJ2-2, with D possibly called TRBD1 or TRBD2 (5 bases each). Germline V gene data show CDR1 as WNHNN and CDR2 as SYGVQD (reference sequence). The CDR3 spans 14 residues. V dropped 6 bases and J dropped 2 bases, with 10 bases sitting between them. The CDR3 coding sequence is TGCGCCAGCAGCCGGGACCTAAACACCGGGGAGCTGTTTTTT. This sequence encodes CASSRDLNTGELFF.

V gene TRBV30 combines with J gene TRBJ1-5, with D possibly being TRBD1 (5 bases). Germline V gives CDR1 GTSNPN, CDR2 SVGIG (reference sequence). The CDR3 spans 15 residues. Between the trimmed V and J ends, which lost 5 bases and 3 bases, there was a span of 17 bases. CDR3 region: CAWQGVLGTNQPQHF. Here the CDR3 DNA reads TGTGCCTGGCAGGGAGTACTGGGGACCAATCAGCCCCAGCATTTT.

This chain links TRBV6-5 with TRBJ1-5, with unresolved D. Deletions cut 5 bases from V and 1 base from J, with 12 bases between. The V gene's germline CDR1 is MNHEY and CDR2 SVGAGI. This CDR3 contains 15 residues. As DNA, the CDR3 is TGTGCCAGCAGTCCCCTGAAGTTAAGCAATCAGCCCCAGCATTTT. Protein: CASSPLKLSNQPQHF.

This chain uses TRBV30 with TRBJ2-1; TRBD1 aligns across 9 bases. CDR3 size: 16 residues. The V and J ends lost 0 bases and 1 base, in that order; junction bases with no gene match: 4. Per germline, CDR1 GTSNPN and CDR2 SVGIG (reference sequence). Written as DNA, the CDR3 is TGTGCCTGGAGTGTAGGCGGGACAGGGTCCTACAATGAGCAGTTCTTC. This encodes CAWSVGGTGSYNEQFF. The variable domain in full, completed from reference TRBV30 and TRBJ2-1, reads SQTIHQWPATLVQPVGSPLSLECTVEGTSNPNLYWYRQAAGRGLQLLFYSVGIGQISSEVPQNLSASRPQDRQFILSSKKLLLSDSGFYLCAWSVGGTGSYNEQFFGPGTRLTVL.

The J gene is TRBJ2-7, the V gene TRBV6-1, with 8 bases matching TRBD2. Trimming removed 0 bases from V and 0 bases from J; junction bases left unmatched: 4. The CDR3 extends over 16 amino acids. Germline-derived CDR1 and CDR2 are MNHNS and SASEGT. The CDR3 is CASSEAGSGTSYEQYF. The CDR3 DNA reads as TGTGCCAGCAGTGAAGCGGGTAGCGGGACCTCCTACGAGCAGTACTTC.

The chain employs TRBV19 and TRBJ2-2; 14 bases are shared with TRBD2. CDR1 and CDR2 (germline): LNHDA, SQIVND (reference sequence). The V gene end was trimmed by 4 bases and the J gene end by 5 bases; junction bases not matched to a gene: 12. The CDR3 spans 19 residues. The CDR3 bases are TGTGCCAGTAGTAGATATACTGGGACTAGCGGGAGTAGTACCGGGGAGCTGTTTTTT. This gives the protein CASSRYTGTSGSSTGELFF.

This rearrangement joins TRBV10-3 to TRBJ2-2; the D call may be TRBD1 or TRBD2 (5 bases each). V lost 3 bases, J lost 7 bases, and 9 bases lay in between. CDR1 and CDR2 (germline): ENHRY, SYGVKD. The CDR3 is 13 residues long. The CDR3 DNA reads TGTGCCATCAGTGATGGGGCGGGCGGGGAGCTGTTTTTT. It specifies CAISDGAGGELFF.

This sequence joins TRBV4-1 and TRBJ2-5; D is unclear. The CDR3 has 19 residues. V was shortened by 1 base and J by 5 bases, with 26 bases between the two germline ends. The germline CDR1 and CDR2 sequences are MGHRA and YSYEKL. CDR3 nucleotide sequence: TGCGCCAGCAGCCAAGTTTTCTCCGGGCCCCAGTCCCCAAGGGAGACCCAGTACTTC. It codes for CASSQVFSGPQSPRETQYF.

The chain links TRBV7-8 to TRBJ1-1; perhaps TRBD1 as D (6 bases). The CDR3 consists of 15 residues. The germline V and J ends were trimmed by 7 bases and 5 bases, with 20 bases remaining between them. CDR1 and CDR2 from the germline V gene are SGHVS and FQNEAQ. CDR3 sequence reads: CASTLRGGFTTEAFF. CDR3 coding DNA: TGTGCCAGCACACTGAGAGGGGGATTTACGACTGAAGCTTTCTTT.

The rearrangement links TRBV2 to TRBJ2-3; D unclear. Per germline, CDR1 SNHLY and CDR2 FYNNEI. The germline V and J ends were trimmed by 2 bases and 5 bases, with 11 bases remaining between them. There are 14 residues in the CDR3. The CDR3 DNA is TGTGCCAGCAGTGAACGCTGGAAGGGAGATACGCAGTATTTT. Protein product: CASSERWKGDTQYF.

This clone occurred once. The rearrangement uses TRBV2 and TRBJ2-2; 8 nucleotides match TRBD1. The CDR3 runs to 15 residues. The ends lost 5 bases at V and 3 bases at J; junction bases unmatched: 5. Germline V gives CDR1 SNHLY, CDR2 FYNNEI. CDR3 residues: CASSKDRADTGELFF. The CDR3, as DNA: TGTGCCAGCAGTAAGGACAGGGCCGACACCGGGGAGCTGTTTTTT. The full variable domain, completed using reference TRBV2 and TRBJ2-2, is EPEVTQTPSHQVTQMGQEVILRCVPISNHLYFYWYRQILGQKVEFLVSFYNNEISEKSEIFDDQFSVERPDGSNFTLKIRSTKLEDSAMYFCASSKDRADTGELFFGEGSRLTVL.

This clone was seen once. The rearrangement links TRBV21-1 to TRBJ1-5. TRBV21-1 is a pseudogene. The CDR3 covers 11 residues. CDR3 amino acids: CASSTPKPQHF. The CDR3 nucleotides are TGTGCCAGCAGCACCCCTAAGCCCCAGCATTTT.

The V and J genes are TRBV5-6 and TRBJ2-5; weak D call: TRBD2 (5 bases). The CDR3 is 13 amino acids. V was clipped by 5 bases and J by 6 bases, with 14 bases between them. Per germline, CDR1 SGHDT and CDR2 YYEEEE. This CDR3 reads CASSIDGEQTQYF. As DNA, the CDR3 is TGTGCCAGCAGTATAGACGGGGAACAGACCCAGTACTTC. The variable domain in full, with the rest retrieved from reference TRBV5-6 and TRBJ2-5, is DAGVTQSPTHLIKTRGQQVTLRCSPKSGHDTVSWYQQALGQGPQFIFQYYEEEERQRGNFPDRFSGHQFPNYSSELNVNALLLGDSALYLCASSIDGEQTQYFGPGTRLLVL.

The gene calls are TRBV7-9 and TRBJ2-7, with D possibly TRBD2 on 5 matching bases. CDR1 is SEHNR, CDR2 FQNEAQ, per germline (reference sequence). V lost 5 bases to trimming and J lost 5 bases, with 10 bases between them. This CDR3 is built from 12 residues. The CDR3 sequence is CASSQDLDEQYF. The CDR3 DNA follows: TGTGCCAGCAGCCAGGACTTGGACGAGCAGTACTTC. The full variable domain, with the rest looked up from reference TRBV7-9 and TRBJ2-7, is DTGVSQNPRHKITKRGQNVTFRCDPISEHNRLYWYRQTLGQGPEFLTYFQNEAQLEKSRLLSDRFSAERPKGSFSTLEIQRTEQGDSAMYLCASSQDLDEQYFGPGTRLTVT.

The chain employs TRBV5-1 and TRBJ1-1, with 10 nucleotides matching TRBD1. The CDR3 spans 14 residues. Trimming at V came to 5 bases and at J to 4 bases, leaving 5 bases not matched to a gene. Per germline, CDR1 SGHRS and CDR2 YFSETQ. CDR3 region: CASRSGTGATEAFF. CDR3 DNA: TGCGCCAGCAGATCCGGGACAGGGGCCACTGAAGCTTTCTTT.

This clone was recorded once. The chain employs TRBV2 and TRBJ2-1; perhaps TRBD2 as D (5 bases). Trimming cost V 8 bases and J 4 bases, with 15 bases left between them. The CDR3 extends over 14 amino acids. CDR1 is SNHLY, CDR2 FYNNEI, per germline. CDR3 loop: CASDRDRGYNEQFF. CDR3 in DNA: TGTGCCAGCGATCGGGATAGAGGGTACAATGAGCAGTTCTTC.

V usage is TRBV5-1 and J usage is TRBJ2-3; 9 bases agree with TRBD2. With V trimmed by 0 bases and J by 2 bases, 4 bases remained unmatched. The germline V gene encodes CDR1 SGHRS and CDR2 YFSETQ. The CDR3 is 16 residues long. CDR3 DNA: TGCGCCAGCAGCTTGGGACTAGCGGCCACCACAGATACGCAGTATTTT. It specifies CASSLGLAATTDTQYF.

This clone is a singleton in its sample. The chain joins TRBV7-6 to TRBJ2-1; the D call may be TRBD1 or TRBD2 (5 bases each). Looked up from germline, CDR1 is SGHVS and CDR2 is FNYEAQ. V was shortened by 6 bases and J by 6 bases, with 12 bases between the two germline ends. The CDR3 is made up of 13 amino acids. CDR3 amino acids: CASSLFGGNEQFF. For the CDR3, the DNA is TGTGCCAGCAGTCTTTTTGGGGGCAATGAGCAGTTCTTC.

DNA for the CDR3: TGTGCCAGCAGCCCAGGAGGTGGCGGGGGGTCCAATGAGCAGTTCTTC. Protein product: CASSPGGGGGSNEQFF. The V and J genes are TRBV9 and TRBJ2-1, with 8 bases matching TRBD2. The CDR3 is made up of 16 amino acids. Germline V lookup: CDR1 SGDLS, CDR2 YYNGEE. V lost 4 bases and J lost 6; bases outside the gene matches: 12. Full variable domain (missing parts from reference TRBV9 and TRBJ2-1): DSGVTQTPKHLITATGQRVTLRCSPRSGDLSVYWYQQSLDQGLQFLIQYYNGEERAKGNILERFSAQQFPDLHSELNLSSLELGDSALYFCASSPGGGGGSNEQFFGPGTRLTVL.

V and J are TRBV11-2 and TRBJ1-5; D gene uncertain. The germline CDR1 and CDR2 sequences are SGHAT and FQNNGV. This CDR3 spans 13 amino acids. The V end was cut by 3 bases, the J end by 9 bases, with 12 bases between. This CDR3 reads CASSLVSGGPQHF. Written as DNA, the CDR3 is TGTGCCAGCAGCTTGGTGAGTGGAGGGCCCCAGCATTTT. Full variable domain (missing parts from reference TRBV11-2 and TRBJ1-5): EAGVAQSPRYKIIEKRQSVAFWCNPISGHATLYWYQQILGQGPKLLIQFQNNGVVDDSQLPKDRFSAERLKGVDSTLKIQPAKLEDSAVYLCASSLVSGGPQHFGDGTRLSIL.

This clone has just one count. The chain is built from TRBV19 and TRBJ1-5, with 7 nucleotides matching TRBD1. The germline V gene encodes CDR1 LNHDA and CDR2 SQIVND (reference sequence). The junction had 8 bases not matched to a gene; V was cut back by 5 bases and J by 1 base. The CDR3 runs to 16 residues. CDR3 region: CASSGRGRGSNQPQHF. For the CDR3, the DNA is TGTGCCAGTAGTGGTAGAGGCAGGGGGAGCAATCAGCCCCAGCATTTT.

The CDR3 sequence is CSAGQETQYF. CDR3 DNA: TGCAGCGCAGGCCAAGAGACCCAGTACTTC. The chain is built from TRBV29-1 and TRBJ2-5; D is uncertain. The CDR3 is 10 residues long. The germline CDR1 and CDR2 sequences are SQVTM and ANQGSEA. V was trimmed by 7 bases and J by 1 base, leaving 4 bases between them.

The chain has TRBV15 and TRBJ2-7, with 10 bases that match TRBD2. The CDR3 has 15 amino acids. The junction had 2 bases not matched to a gene; V was cut back by 1 base and J by 2 bases. Germline V lookup: CDR1 LNHNV, CDR2 YYDKDF (reference sequence). CDR3 sequence reads: CATSRALAGAYEQYF. CDR3 nucleotides: TGTGCCACCAGCAGAGCCCTAGCGGGAGCCTACGAGCAGTACTTC.

The chain is built from TRBV15 and TRBJ2-6; D could derive from TRBD1 or TRBD2 (5 bases each). In germline, CDR1 is LNHNV, CDR2 YYDKDF (reference sequence). V dropped 1 base and J dropped 0 bases, with 7 bases sitting between them. The CDR3 has 16 amino acids. The CDR3 is CATSRGGFSGANVLTF. CDR3 nucleotides: TGTGCCACCAGCAGAGGGGGGTTCTCTGGGGCCAACGTCCTGACTTTC. Full variable domain (rest looked up from reference TRBV15 and TRBJ2-6): DAMVIQNPRYQVTQFGKPVTLSCSQTLNHNVMYWYQQKSSQAPKLLFHYYDKDFNNEADTPDNFQSRRPNTSFCFLDIRSPGLGDTAMYLCATSRGGFSGANVLTFGAGSRLTVL.

As regards this clone: Other DNA sequences in the sample encode the same CDR3. The chain carries TRBV6-5 and TRBJ2-3; D gene uncertain. Germline loops: CDR1 MNHEY, CDR2 SVGAGI. Trimming cost V 4 bases and J 5 bases, with 4 bases left between them. This CDR3 is built from 11 residues. This CDR3 reads CASSLGDTQYF. The DNA for the CDR3 is TGTGCCAGCAGTTTGGGAGATACGCAGTATTTT.